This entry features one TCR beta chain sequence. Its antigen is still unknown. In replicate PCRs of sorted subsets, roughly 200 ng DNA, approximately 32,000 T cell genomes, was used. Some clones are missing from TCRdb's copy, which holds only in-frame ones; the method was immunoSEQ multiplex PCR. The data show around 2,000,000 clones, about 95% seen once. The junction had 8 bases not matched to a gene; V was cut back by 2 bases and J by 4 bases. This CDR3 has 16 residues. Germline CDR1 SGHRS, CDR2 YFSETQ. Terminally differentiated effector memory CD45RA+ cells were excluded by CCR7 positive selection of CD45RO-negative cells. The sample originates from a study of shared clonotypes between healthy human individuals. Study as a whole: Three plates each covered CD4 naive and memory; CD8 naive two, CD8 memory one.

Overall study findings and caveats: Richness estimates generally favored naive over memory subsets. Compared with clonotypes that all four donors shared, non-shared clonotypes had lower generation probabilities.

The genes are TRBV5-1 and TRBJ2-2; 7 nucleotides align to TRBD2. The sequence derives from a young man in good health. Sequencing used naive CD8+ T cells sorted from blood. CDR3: CASSFFAGEITGELFF. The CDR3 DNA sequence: TGCGCCAGCAGCTTCTTTGCGGGGGAAATCACCGGGGAGCTGTTTTTT.